The sequence of this T cell receptor (beta chain) was determined in a study of lymphopenia after photon versus proton radiotherapy. Points from the study as a whole: After the lymphocyte nadir, photon-treated repertoires showed oligoclonal expansion, especially of CD8+ Temra cells. Larger post-nadir TCR diversity loss correlated inversely with survival in deceased patients. Proton therapy kept repertoires fairly stable, unlike photons, which gained effector/memory cells. Authors raise, but do not show, better survival with proton therapy.

On this clone itself: Its antigen is currently unknown.

Data came from immunoSEQ multiplex PCR; TCRdb stores just in-frame clones and leaves some out. The sample lists 65,000 to 85,000 clones; under 95% were seen once. The V gene end was trimmed by 4 bases and the J gene end by 11 bases; junction bases not matched to a gene: 4. CDR1 is SEHNR and CDR2 is FQNEAQ in the germline V gene (reference sequence). The CDR3 is made up of 11 amino acids. This chain uses TRBV7-9 with TRBJ2-7; 8 bases map to TRBD1. The source material was peripheral blood, sampled from a patient treated with photon-based radiotherapy. The clonotype originates from a woman in her forties with cholangiocarcinoma. The CDR3 bases are TGTGCCAGCAGCTCGGACAGGGATGAGTACTTC. It encodes CASSSDRDEYF.